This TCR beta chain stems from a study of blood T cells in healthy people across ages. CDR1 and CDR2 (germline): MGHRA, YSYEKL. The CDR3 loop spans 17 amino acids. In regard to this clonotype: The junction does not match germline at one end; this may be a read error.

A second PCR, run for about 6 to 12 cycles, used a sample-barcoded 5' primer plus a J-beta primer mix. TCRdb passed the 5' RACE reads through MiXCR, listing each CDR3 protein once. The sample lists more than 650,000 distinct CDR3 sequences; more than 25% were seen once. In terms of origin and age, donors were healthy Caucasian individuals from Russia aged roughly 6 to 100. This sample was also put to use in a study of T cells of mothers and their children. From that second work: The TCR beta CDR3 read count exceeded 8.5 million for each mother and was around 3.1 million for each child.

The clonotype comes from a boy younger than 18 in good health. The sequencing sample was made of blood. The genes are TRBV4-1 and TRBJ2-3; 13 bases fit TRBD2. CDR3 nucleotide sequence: TGCGCCAGCAGCTACCGACTAGCGGGGGGTAGCGCAGATACGCGGTATTTT. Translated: CASSYRLAGGSADTRYF.